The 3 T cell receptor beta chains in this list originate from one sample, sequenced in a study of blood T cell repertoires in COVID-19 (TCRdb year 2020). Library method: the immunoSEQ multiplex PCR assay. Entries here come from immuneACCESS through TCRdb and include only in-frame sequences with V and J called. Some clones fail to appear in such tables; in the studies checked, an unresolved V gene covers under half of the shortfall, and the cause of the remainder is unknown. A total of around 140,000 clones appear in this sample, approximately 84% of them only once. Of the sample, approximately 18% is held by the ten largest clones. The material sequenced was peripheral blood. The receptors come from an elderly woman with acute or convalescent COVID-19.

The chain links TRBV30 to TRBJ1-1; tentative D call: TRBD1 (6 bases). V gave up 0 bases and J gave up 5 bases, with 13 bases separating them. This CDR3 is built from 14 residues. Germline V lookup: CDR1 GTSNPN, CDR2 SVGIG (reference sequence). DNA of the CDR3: TGTGCCTGGAGTGTACCGGGCAGGGGTACTGAAGCTTTCTTT. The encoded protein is CAWSVPGRGTEAFF.

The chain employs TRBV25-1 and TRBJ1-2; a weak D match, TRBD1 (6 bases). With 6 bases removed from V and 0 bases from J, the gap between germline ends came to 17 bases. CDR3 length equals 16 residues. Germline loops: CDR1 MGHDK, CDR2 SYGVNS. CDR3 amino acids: CASRQSGGAANYGYTF. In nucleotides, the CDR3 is TGTGCCAGCAGGCAATCGGGGGGGGCAGCTAACTATGGCTACACCTTC.

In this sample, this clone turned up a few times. The CDR3 nucleotides read TGTGCCAGCAGTGAAATAGGGGGGGGAGCCTACAATGAGCAGTTCTTC. Residues: CASSEIGGGAYNEQFF. V gene TRBV2 combines with J gene TRBJ2-1; a possible D gene is TRBD2 (7 bases). In germline, CDR1 is SNHLY, CDR2 FYNNEI. Trimming took 2 bases from V and 2 from J, leaving 13 bases between them. The CDR3 loop spans 16 amino acids.